This T cell receptor beta chain stems from a study of memory CD4+ T cells and cytomegalovirus serostatus. The study's findings and limits: CD4+ memory repertoires contained about two fifths of the roughly 160 reported CMV TCRbeta sequences. Suggested: most of the CMV-linked TCR signature lies in CD4+ memory cells.

Methods used by the authors: Out-of-frame sequences were removed, leaving a few million distinct TCRbeta sequences. This table comes from immunoSEQ multiplex PCR, and its TCRdb copy is limited to in-frame clones, with some not included. V, J and clone size reflect that table, while D and trimming were determined from the DNA. The sample shows 48,000 or so clones, more than 70% of them seen only once. On this clone itself: Its specificity is not known.

CDR3 size: 13 residues. CDR1 and CDR2 (germline): SGHRS, YFSETQ. Between the trimmed V and J ends, which lost 0 bases and 7 bases, there was a span of 10 bases. Single viable CD3+CD4+CD8-CD45RO+ cells were sorted as the memory CD4+ T cells. Total CD4+ T cells were enriched by CD4 positive selection. The V and J genes are TRBV5-1 and TRBJ1-2; D might be TRBD1 (5 bases). The sequence came from an adult in good health and CMV-seronegative. Sequencing input: memory CD4+ T cells from blood. This chain's CDR3 is CASSLGDDVGYTF. The CDR3 region has the DNA TGCGCCAGCAGCTTGGGGGACGACGTTGGCTACACCTTC. The full variable domain, in which reference TRBV5-1 and TRBJ1-2 provide the parts outside the CDR3, is KAGVTQTPRYLIKTRGQQVTLSCSPISGHRSVSWYQQTPGQGLQFLFEYFSETQRNKGNFPGRFSGRQFSNSRSEMNVSTLELGDSALYLCASSLGDDVGYTFGSGTRLTVV.